The next 17 T cell receptor beta chains were all read from a single sample in a study of CD8 T cells in ankylosing spondylitis. Using its own MiXCR run on the 5' RACE reads, TCRdb lists one record per CDR3 protein. The repertoire holds 100,000 to 150,000 distinct CDR3 sequences, with over 9.5% as singletons. The sequenced sample was blood, either unsorted or a sorted T cell fraction (not recorded which). The origin of the receptors is a female donor with ankylosing spondylitis or in good health (not recorded which).

This clonotype was detected ten times or more. This chain connects TRBV7-9 to TRBJ1-6, with D hard to call. Germline assignment: CDR1 SEHNR and CDR2 FQNEAQ (reference sequence). Trimming cost V 2 bases and J 9 bases, with 11 bases left between them. The CDR3 extends over 14 amino acids. The CDR3 DNA follows: TGTGCCAGCAGCTTACCGTTTCTCACTTCACCCCTCCACTTT. The encoded protein is CASSLPFLTSPLHF.

This clonotype was picked up many times. As DNA, the CDR3 is TGTGCCAGCAGTTCGGCCCGTCAGGGTGTCGAAGAGACCCAGTACTTC. Its translation is CASSSARQGVEETQYF. The rearrangement links TRBV27 to TRBJ2-5; D might be TRBD1 (5 bases). This CDR3 contains 16 residues. V lost 4 bases, J lost 3 bases, and 18 bases lay in between. In germline, CDR1 is MNHEY, CDR2 SMNVEV (reference sequence).

This clonotype appeared many times. CDR3 in amino acids: CASSLAGETTYGYTF. The CDR3 DNA sequence: TGCGCCAGCAGCTTGGCCGGGGAGACGACCTATGGCTACACCTTC. The chain links TRBV5-1 to TRBJ1-2; D gene ambiguous. Between the trimmed V and J ends, which lost 0 bases and 4 bases, there was a span of 13 bases. The CDR3 consists of 15 residues. Germline V lookup: CDR1 SGHRS, CDR2 YFSETQ.

This clonotype was counted many times. CDR3 residues: CASSYNYEQYF. CDR3 nucleotide sequence: TGTGCCAGCAGTTATAACTACGAGCAGTACTTC. V is TRBV11-2 and J is TRBJ2-7; D ambiguous. Germline V gene data show CDR1 as SGHAT and CDR2 as FQNNGV. The CDR3 sequence is 11 residues long. Trimming stripped 6 bases from V and 3 bases from J, with 6 bases between. The variable domain in full, completed from reference TRBV11-2 and TRBJ2-7, reads EAGVAQSPRYKIIEKRQSVAFWCNPISGHATLYWYQQILGQGPKLLIQFQNNGVVDDSQLPKDRFSAERLKGVDSTLKIQPAKLEDSAVYLCASSYNYEQYFGPGTRLTVT.

This clonotype was counted many times. The chain is built from TRBV2 and TRBJ2-1; D is unresolved. V was trimmed by 5 bases and J by 6 bases, leaving 8 bases between them. In germline, CDR1 is SNHLY, CDR2 FYNNEI. The CDR3 is 12 amino acids. This CDR3 reads CASSYYSNEQFF. The CDR3 nucleotides read TGTGCCAGCAGTTACTATAGCAATGAGCAGTTCTTC. Filled out from reference TRBV2 and TRBJ2-1, the complete variable domain reads EPEVTQTPSHQVTQMGQEVILRCVPISNHLYFYWYRQILGQKVEFLVSFYNNEISEKSEIFDDQFSVERPDGSNFTLKIRSTKLEDSAMYFCASSYYSNEQFFGPGTRLTVL.

This clonotype appeared many times. The J gene is TRBJ1-3, the V gene TRBV20-1; D is possibly TRBD1 (6 bases). Germline loops: CDR1 DFQATT, CDR2 SNEGSKA (reference sequence). This CDR3 contains 13 residues. The V gene lost 4 bases and the J gene lost 4 bases, with 11 bases spanning the gap. The CDR3 DNA is TGCAGTGCTAAGGACAGATCAGGAAACACCATATATTTT. Translation gives CSAKDRSGNTIYF.

This clonotype appeared a few times. One base away lies a much larger clone, so this may be a sequencing read error. This rearrangement joins TRBV3-1 to TRBJ2-1; 10 bases line up with TRBD2. This CDR3 has 18 residues. Germline V gives CDR1 LGHDT, CDR2 YNNKEL (reference sequence). DNA for the CDR3: TGTGCCTGCAGCCGGGCTAGCGGGAGTTCCGGGGATTACAATGAGCAGTTCTTC. This encodes CACSRASGSSGDYNEQFF.

This clonotype was observed at least ten times. The chain links TRBV20-1 to TRBJ1-2, with D perhaps matching TRBD1 (5 bases). CDR1 and CDR2 from the germline V gene are DFQATT and SNEGSKA (reference sequence). The V end lost 3 bases, the J end lost 2 bases, and 7 bases lay between the germline ends. The CDR3 sequence is 12 residues long. In DNA form, the CDR3 reads TGCAGTGCTAGGACAGACAACTATGGCTACACCTTC. Residues: CSARTDNYGYTF.

This clonotype was picked up many times. V is TRBV5-5 and J is TRBJ1-1; D is possibly TRBD1 (5 bases). The CDR3 runs 14 residues. CDR1 is SGHKS and CDR2 is YYEKEE in the germline V gene (reference sequence). Trimming took 2 bases from V and 1 from J, leaving 9 bases between them. CDR3 amino acids: CASSLSDRNTEAFF. Written as DNA, the CDR3 is TGTGCCAGCAGCTTATCCGACAGGAACACTGAAGCTTTCTTT. The entire variable domain, with the rest obtained from reference TRBV5-5 and TRBJ1-1, is as follows: DAGVTQSPTHLIKTRGQQVTLRCSPISGHKSVSWYQQVLGQGPQFIFQYYEKEERGRGNFPDRFSARQFPNYSSELNVNALLLGDSALYLCASSLSDRNTEAFFGQGTRLTVV.

This clonotype was seen repeatedly, ten times or more. The genes are TRBV20-1 and TRBJ1-5; 7 bases map to TRBD1. This CDR3 is 13 amino acids long. The germline CDR1 and CDR2 sequences are DFQATT and SNEGSKA (reference sequence). The V and J ends lost 5 bases and 6 bases, in that order; junction bases with no gene match: 7. The CDR3: CSAPDRASQPQHF. CDR3 DNA: TGCAGTGCTCCTGACAGGGCGAGTCAGCCCCAGCATTTT.

Comment on this clonotype: The junction departs from the called germline gene at one end, perhaps through a read error. V and J are TRBV5-1 and TRBJ2-1; D not certain. Germline lookup yields CDR1 SGHRS and CDR2 YFSETQ. The CDR3 is 15 residues long. Written as DNA, the CDR3 is TGCGCCAACAGCTTGGGCGGACGAGACTACAATGAGCAGTTCTTC. Its translation: CANSLGGRDYNEQFF. Full variable domain (rest looked up from reference TRBV5-1 and TRBJ2-1): KAGVTQTPRYLIKTRGQQVTLSCSPISGHRSVSWYQQTPGQGLQFLFEYFSETQRNKGNFPGRFSGRQFSNSRSEMNVSTLELGDSALYLCANSLGGRDYNEQFFGPGTRLTVL.

This clonotype was seen many times. The genes are TRBV12-3 or TRBV12-4 and TRBJ2-2; 7 bases are shared with TRBD1. The junction had 3 bases not matched to a gene; V was cut back by 10 bases and J by 1 base. The CDR3 sequence is 13 residues long. The CDR3 loop is CATRTGNTGELFF. Here the CDR3 DNA reads TGTGCCACCCGGACAGGGAACACCGGGGAGCTGTTTTTT.

The gene calls are TRBV28 and TRBJ1-2; 7 bases map to TRBD1. This CDR3 comprises 13 residues. Germline V gives CDR1 MDHEN, CDR2 SYDVKM. Unmatched junction bases numbered 13, after V lost 10 bases and J lost 8 bases. Here the CDR3 DNA reads TGTGCCACCCCTCGTACAGGGGTTTACGGCTACACCTTC. Translation gives CATPRTGVYGYTF.

This clonotype appeared many times. This chain joins TRBV6-2 or TRBV6-3 and TRBJ2-3; unclear D gene. The CDR3 contains 13 residues. V was pared by 4 bases and J by 6 bases, with 11 bases between. From germline, CDR1 is MNHEY and CDR2 SVGEGT. CDR3 coding DNA: TGTGCCAGCAGTTGGTCCCCCCCGGATACGCAGTATTTT. This gives the protein CASSWSPPDTQYF.

This clonotype occurred many times. The chain recombines TRBV29-1 with TRBJ1-1; D call uncertain. In germline, CDR1 is SQVTM, CDR2 ANQGSEA. V lost 3 bases to trimming and J lost 1 base, with 9 bases between them. This CDR3 region has 13 residues. CDR3 protein: CSVELDRNTEAFF. The CDR3 DNA reads TGCAGCGTTGAGTTAGATAGGAACACTGAAGCTTTCTTT.

The chain uses TRBV7-9 and TRBJ2-1; D is possibly TRBD1 (6 bases). The CDR3 length is 13 residues. The V end was cut by 3 bases, the J end by 8 bases, with 11 bases between. Germline V lookup: CDR1 SEHNR, CDR2 FQNEAQ (reference sequence). Here the CDR3 reads CASSFVQGDEQFF. The CDR3 nucleotides read TGTGCCAGCAGCTTCGTACAGGGCGATGAGCAGTTCTTC.

This clonotype was seen at least ten times. The chain carries TRBV30 and TRBJ2-7; unclear D gene. This CDR3 spans 13 amino acids. Trimming stripped 0 bases from V and 5 bases from J, with 11 bases between. Germline CDR1 and CDR2: GTSNPN and SVGIG (reference sequence). The DNA for the CDR3 is TGTGCCTGGAGTGTACGCTTTTCCAACGAGCAGTACTTC. This sequence encodes CAWSVRFSNEQYF.